This record concerns one TCR beta chain sequence. The V end lost 6 bases, the J end lost 1 base, and 9 bases lay between the germline ends. There are 12 residues in the CDR3. The germline CDR1 and CDR2 sequences are GTSNPN and SVGIG (reference sequence). The sample is drawn from a study of CD4 and CD8 cells across lung adenocarcinoma regions. Via MiXCR, TCRdb re-called the PCR reads, giving one row per CDR3 protein. Of about 9,600 distinct CDR3 sequences in the sample, about half were seen once. The patients had localized lung adenocarcinoma, a non-small cell subtype. The chain uses TRBV30 and TRBJ2-5; unclear D gene. The receptor comes from a male donor with lung adenocarcinoma. The CD4 and CD8 labels of this study may be unreliable. Sequencing was carried out using CD4+ T cells from the margin of a lung tumor. The CDR3 sequence is CACSPAQETQYF. CDR3 nucleotide sequence: TGTGCCTGCTCCCCTGCCCAAGAGACCCAGTACTTC.